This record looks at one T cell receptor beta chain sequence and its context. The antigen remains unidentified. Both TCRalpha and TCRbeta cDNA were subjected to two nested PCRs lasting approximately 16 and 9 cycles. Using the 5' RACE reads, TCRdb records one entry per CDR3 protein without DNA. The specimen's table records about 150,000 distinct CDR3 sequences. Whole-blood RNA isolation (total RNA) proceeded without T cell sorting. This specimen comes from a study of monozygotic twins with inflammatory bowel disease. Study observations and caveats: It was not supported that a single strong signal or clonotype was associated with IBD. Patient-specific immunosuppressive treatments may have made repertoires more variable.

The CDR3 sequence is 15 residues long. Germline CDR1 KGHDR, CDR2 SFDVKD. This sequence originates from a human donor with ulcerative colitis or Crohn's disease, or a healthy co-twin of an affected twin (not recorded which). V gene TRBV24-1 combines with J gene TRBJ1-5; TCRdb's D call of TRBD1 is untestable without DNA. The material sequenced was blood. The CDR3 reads CATSMSGVDNQPQHF.